This TCR beta chain was obtained from a study of CD8 T cells in Susac syndrome. A quantity of about 0.45 to 1 ug RNA underwent reverse transcription using random hexamers. TCRdb fed the immunoSEQ multiplex PCR reads into MiXCR, producing one record per CDR3 protein. The sample carries some 450,000 distinct CDR3 sequences, roughly 85% recorded once. The V end lost 0 bases, the J end lost 0 bases, and 9 bases lay between the germline ends. The V gene's germline CDR1 is SNHLY and CDR2 FYNNEI. There are 15 residues in the CDR3. The source of this sequence is a human donor with multiple sclerosis. The chain couples TRBV2 to TRBJ2-7; possibly TRBD1 or TRBD2 for D (5 bases each). The source material was CD8+ T cells from PBMCs. For the CDR3, the DNA is TGTGCCAGCAGTGAAGCCGGGGCTGACTCCTACGAGCAGTACTTC. It translates to CASSEAGADSYEQYF.